This TCR beta chain was found in a study of T cell changes during pregnancy in multiple sclerosis. The germline V gene has CDR1 SNHLY and CDR2 FYNNEI. V was clipped by 0 bases and J by 0 bases, with 5 bases between them. This CDR3 region has 15 residues. Assay: immunoSEQ multiplex PCR; the TCRdb copy retains only in-frame clones and omits some. This sample yields under 110,000 clones, of which approximately 90% are seen a single time; 1.5% to 2% belongs to the top ten. The receptor comes from a female donor with multiple sclerosis, enrolled in a pregnancy study. Sequencing was performed on peripheral blood, taken after pregnancy. This sequence joins TRBV2 and TRBJ1-4; D call uncertain. DNA of the CDR3: TGTGCCAGCAGTGAAGCCACTGCAACTAATGAAAAACTGTTTTTT. Its protein product is CASSEATATNEKLFF.